One and the same sample provided the 2 T cell receptor beta chains below, sequenced in a study of response to subunit inactivated influenza vaccine. TCRdb reprocessed the RT-PCR reads with MiXCR, giving one entry per CDR3 protein. The sample holds 450,000 to 600,000 distinct CDR3 sequences, more than 15% seen once. Source: CD4+ T cells sorted from PBMCs, taken about 24 months after vaccination. Receptors originate from a man between 50 and 69 years old who received an inactivated influenza vaccine.

The chain joins TRBV7-9 to TRBJ2-7, with TRBD1 matching over 9 bases. V lost 3 bases and J lost 1; bases outside the gene matches: 10. The CDR3 extends over 17 amino acids. Germline loops: CDR1 SEHNR, CDR2 FQNEAQ (reference sequence). The CDR3 DNA sequence: TGTGCCAGCAGCTTTGCCGGGACAGGGATTTCGTCCTACGAGCAGTACTTC. It codes for CASSFAGTGISSYEQYF.

V usage is TRBV7-9 and J usage is TRBJ1-4; TRBD1 agrees at 9 bases. The CDR3 is 15 amino acids. From germline, CDR1 is SEHNR and CDR2 FQNEAQ (reference sequence). The V gene end was trimmed by 2 bases and the J gene end by 8 bases; junction bases not matched to a gene: 6. The CDR3, as DNA: TGTGCCAGCAGCTTATCGGGACAGGGTGGAGAAAAACTGTTTTTT. Translation gives CASSLSGQGGEKLFF. The whole variable domain, filled in from reference TRBV7-9 and TRBJ1-4, reads DTGVSQNPRHKITKRGQNVTFRCDPISEHNRLYWYRQTLGQGPEFLTYFQNEAQLEKSRLLSDRFSAERPKGSFSTLEIQRTEQGDSAMYLCASSLSGQGGEKLFFGSGTQLSVL.